This T cell receptor (beta chain) stems from a study of T cell responses to AZD1222 COVID-19 vaccine. General study findings and limits: Close to half of all spike-specific TCRs reportedly target regions of the variants that are unmutated. Donors in the cohort were predominantly white British and more often female, and clonal diversity was possibly underestimated. Spike-specific TCR depth and breadth grew after two AZD1222 doses.

Timing groups of about 4 and about 12 weeks for second doses were pooled. About this clone itself: Its antigen is unidentified.

The table came from immunoSEQ multiplex PCR; TCRdb's copy has only in-frame clones and leaves some out. The data show 90,000 to 100,000 clones, 85% to 90% seen once. Germline V CDR1 and CDR2: SGHTA, FQGNSA. There are 11 residues in the CDR3. V was pared by 3 bases and J by 9 bases, with 6 bases between. The rearrangement links TRBV7-2 to TRBJ2-4, with D possibly TRBD1 on 6 matching bases. This sample comprised peripheral blood, obtained 28 days after the second AZD1222 dose. This sequence was found in an adult who received the AZD1222 COVID-19 vaccine. The chain's CDR3 is CASSFRGIQYF. DNA for the CDR3: TGTGCCAGCAGCTTCAGGGGCATTCAGTACTTC.